What follows are 26 T cell receptor beta chains derived from one specimen sequenced in a study of CD8 T cells in ankylosing spondylitis. General study points: For ankylosing spondylitis blood, a TCR beta motif of several highly homologous variants appeared characteristic.

TCRdb processed the 5' RACE reads anew with MiXCR; each CDR3 protein has one entry. The data contain about 450,000 distinct CDR3 sequences, about 24% of them singletons. No antigen has been assigned to these receptors. Input material: blood, either unsorted or a sorted T cell fraction (not recorded which). These receptors were collected from a male donor with ankylosing spondylitis.

The table lists this clonotype with a few counts. The chain links TRBV6-1 to TRBJ2-7, with 7 bases that match TRBD1. This CDR3 has 15 amino acids. Trimming at V came to 7 bases and at J to 1 base, leaving 10 bases not matched to a gene. Germline CDR1 MNHNS, CDR2 SASEGT. CDR3 in DNA: TGTGCCAGCACTCAGGGGCCCAGGGGGTCCTACGAGCAGTACGTC. It specifies CASTQGPRGSYEQYV.

This clonotype was seen more than once but under ten times. The chain links TRBV6-1 to TRBJ2-1; 9 nucleotides agree with TRBD2. Germline V gene lookup returns CDR1 MNHNS and CDR2 SASEGT. The length of the CDR3 is 15 residues. Trimming removed 6 bases from V and 10 bases from J; junction bases left unmatched: 13. The CDR3 sequence: CASSEPGSGSEEQFF. CDR3 DNA: TGTGCCAGCAGCGAGCCGGGTAGCGGGAGTGAGGAGCAGTTCTTC.

In this sample, this clonotype turned up a few times. The V and J genes are TRBV12-3 or TRBV12-4 and TRBJ2-2; D gene unclear. The CDR3 extends over 15 amino acids. Deletions cut 3 bases from V and 1 base from J, with 9 bases between. CDR3 DNA sequence: TGTGCCAGCAGTTTGCTAGGATTGAACACCGGGGAGCTGTTTTTT. Protein: CASSLLGLNTGELFF.

The J gene is TRBJ2-1, the V gene TRBV15; perhaps D is TRBD1 or TRBD2 (5 bases each). The CDR3 runs to 12 residues. V lost 6 bases and J lost 15, with 18 bases in between. CDR1 and CDR2 (germline): LNHNV, YYDKDF (reference sequence). Here the CDR3 DNA reads TGTGCCACCAGGAGTGGGGGACCTCGCCCGTTCTTC. Residues: CATRSGGPRPFF.

The chain recombines TRBV6-5 with TRBJ2-3; the D gene is possibly TRBD1 (6 bases). CDR1 MNHEY and CDR2 SVGAGI come from the germline V gene. The CDR3 is made up of 14 amino acids. Trimming stripped 2 bases from V and 3 bases from J, with 9 bases between. The CDR3 loop is CASSYGRGTDTQYF. For the CDR3, the DNA is TGTGCCAGCAGTTACGGCAGGGGAACAGATACGCAGTATTTT.

This clonotype was seen a handful of times. The chain joins TRBV5-1 to TRBJ1-4, with TRBD1 identical over 7 bases. Germline CDR1 is SGHRS and CDR2 is YFSETQ. This CDR3 is built from 15 residues. V shed 3 bases and J 0 bases; nucleotides not matched to a gene: 2. The CDR3 protein is CASSSGQTTNEKLFF. The CDR3 region has the DNA TGCGCCAGCAGCTCGGGACAGACAACTAATGAAAAACTGTTTTTT.

This clonotype was counted a few times. The chain employs TRBV20-1 and TRBJ2-2, with a possible D match to TRBD2 (6 bases). CDR1 DFQATT and CDR2 SNEGSKA come from the germline V gene (reference sequence). Trimming left V 3 bases short and J 7 bases short, with 6 bases between. CDR3 length: 11 amino acids. CDR3 sequence (DNA): TGCAGTGCTAGCGGGAGCGGGGAGCTGTTTTTT. This translates into CSASGSGELFF.

The V and J genes are TRBV5-5 and TRBJ2-5, with a weak D call TRBD1 (6 bases). Germline CDR1 SGHKS, CDR2 YYEKEE (reference sequence). With 5 bases removed from V and 2 bases from J, the gap between germline ends came to 13 bases. This CDR3 is built from 14 residues. CDR3 DNA sequence: TGTGCCAGCAGAGGACGGCAGGGGCAAGAGACCCAGTACTTC. Encoded protein: CASRGRQGQETQYF.

A few counts support this clonotype. V is TRBV4-2 and J is TRBJ2-1; TRBD2 matches 13 bases. CDR3 size: 16 residues. J gave up 6 bases and V 4 bases, and 6 bases lay outside the gene matches. Looked up from germline, CDR1 is LGHNA and CDR2 is YNFKEQ. CDR3 sequence reads: CASSPGTSGKGNEQFF. For the CDR3, the DNA is TGTGCCAGCAGCCCCGGGACTAGCGGGAAGGGCAATGAGCAGTTCTTC.

The V call is TRBV6-1, the J call TRBJ2-7; 7 bases are a match to TRBD2. The CDR3 covers 14 residues. V lost 6 bases, J lost 4 bases, and 9 bases stayed unmatched. The germline V gene encodes CDR1 MNHNS and CDR2 SASEGT. CDR3 amino acids: CASRPRGGSYEQYF. The CDR3 DNA reads as TGTGCCAGCAGACCGAGGGGCGGGAGTTACGAGCAGTACTTC.

The chain recombines TRBV12-5 with TRBJ2-1, with D possibly being TRBD2 (5 bases). The germline V gene encodes CDR1 LGHNT and CDR2 FRNRAP. Between the trimmed V and J ends, which lost 1 base and 8 bases, there was a span of 6 bases. This CDR3 has 12 amino acids. This CDR3 is CASGLGTYEQFF. The CDR3 bases are TGTGCTAGTGGTTTGGGGACTTATGAGCAGTTCTTC.

This clonotype turned up a few times. The V call is TRBV7-2, the J call TRBJ1-5; D gene uncertain. CDR3 length: 15 residues. V was pared by 1 base and J by 3 bases, with 10 bases between. CDR1 is SGHTA and CDR2 is FQGNSA in the germline V gene. This CDR3 is CASSLGGSDNQPQHF. The CDR3 region has the DNA TGTGCCAGCAGCTTAGGAGGGTCGGACAATCAGCCCCAGCATTTT. Based on the CDR3 plus reference TRBV7-2 and TRBJ1-5, the full variable domain is GAGVSQSPSNKVTEKGKDVELRCDPISGHTALYWYRQSLGQGLEFLIYFQGNSAPDKSGLPSDRFSAERTGGSVSTLTIQRTQQEDSAVYLCASSLGGSDNQPQHFGDGTRLSIL.

In its sample, this clonotype was seen many times. The chain is built from TRBV7-9 and TRBJ1-4; D is possibly TRBD1 (6 bases). In germline, CDR1 is SEHNR, CDR2 FQNEAQ (reference sequence). V was shortened by 0 bases and J by 8 bases, with 10 bases between the two germline ends. The CDR3 extends over 14 amino acids. The CDR3 nucleotides read TGTGCCAGCAGCTTAGCACAGGGTGAGGAAAAACTGTTTTTT. Protein product: CASSLAQGEEKLFF.

V is TRBV7-2 and J is TRBJ1-6, with D unresolved. V dropped 2 bases and J dropped 10 bases, with 12 bases sitting between them. This CDR3 spans 14 amino acids. The germline gives CDR1 SGHTA, CDR2 FQGNSA. CDR3 coding DNA: TGTGCCAGCAGCTTAAAATCTTCGGGATCACCCCTCCACTTT. It encodes CASSLKSSGSPLHF.

Only a few counts were recorded for this clonotype. The chain joins TRBV11-2 to TRBJ2-3; D is perhaps TRBD1 or TRBD2 (5 bases each). The CDR3 covers 15 residues. V lost 5 bases and J 2 bases, leaving 14 bases between the germline ends. Germline-derived CDR1 and CDR2 are SGHAT and FQNNGV. CDR3: CASSRSWGPTDTQYF. CDR3 in DNA: TGTGCCAGCAGCCGATCGTGGGGACCCACAGATACGCAGTATTTT.

V usage is TRBV20-1 and J usage is TRBJ2-4; maybe TRBD2 (5 bases). CDR1 DFQATT and CDR2 SNEGSKA come from the germline V gene (reference sequence). V shed 6 bases and J shed 0 bases, with 15 bases lying between them. The CDR3 spans 15 residues. CDR3 DNA sequence: TGCAGTGCGGAAAGCGGTTCCTTAGCCAAAAACATTCAGTACTTC. Protein sequence: CSAESGSLAKNIQYF.

This clonotype came up a few times. This chain links TRBV7-2 with TRBJ1-2; the D gene is possibly TRBD1 (6 bases). V was cut by 5 bases and J by 4 bases, with 17 bases left in between. The CDR3 totals 15 residues. The germline V gene encodes CDR1 SGHTA and CDR2 FQGNSA. The CDR3 sequence is CASSNHLQGIYGYTF. For the CDR3, the DNA is TGTGCCAGCAGCAATCATCTACAGGGAATCTATGGCTACACCTTC.

This clonotype has just a few counts. The gene calls are TRBV10-2 and TRBJ2-1; 11 positions agree with TRBD2. V shed 8 bases and J 10 bases; nucleotides not matched to a gene: 10. Germline-derived CDR1 and CDR2 are WSHSY and SAAADI. The CDR3 runs 14 residues. This chain's CDR3 is CASRSGRAMGEQFF. DNA for the CDR3: TGCGCCAGCCGTAGCGGGAGGGCCATGGGAGAGCAGTTCTTC.

This clonotype has more than one count but fewer than ten. V gene TRBV4-1 combines with J gene TRBJ2-3; no clear D gene. The V end was cut by 8 bases, the J end by 5 bases, with 11 bases between. This CDR3 is built from 12 residues. Looked up from germline, CDR1 is MGHRA and CDR2 is YSYEKL. The CDR3 bases are TGCGCCAGCGCTAAAGGAATAGATACGCAGTATTTT. Translation: CASAKGIDTQYF.

This clonotype was counted only a few times. The V call is TRBV6-1, the J call TRBJ2-7; TRBD2 agrees at 13 bases. The CDR3 consists of 15 residues. From germline, CDR1 is MNHNS and CDR2 SASEGT. V lost 5 bases to trimming and J lost 4 bases; unmatched junction nucleotides: 5. DNA for the CDR3: TGTGCCAGCAGTCTGGGACTAGCGGGACCGTACGAGCAGTACTTC. It is translated as CASSLGLAGPYEQYF.

This sequence joins TRBV12-3 or TRBV12-4 and TRBJ2-1; TRBD2 matches 7 bases. Unmatched junction bases numbered 4, after V lost 5 bases and J lost 3 bases. The CDR3 sequence is 14 residues long. The CDR3 is CASSLLADYNEQFF. CDR3 sequence (DNA): TGTGCCAGCAGTCTGCTAGCGGACTACAATGAGCAGTTCTTC.

The chain has TRBV4-2 and TRBJ1-2, with 10 bases lining up with TRBD1. Germline V gene sequence: CDR1 LGHNA, CDR2 YNFKEQ. CDR3 length: 16 amino acids. V lost 2 bases, J lost 2 bases, and 5 bases stayed unmatched. The CDR3 spells CASSQMTGGRNYGYTF. CDR3 DNA sequence: TGTGCCAGCAGCCAAATGACAGGGGGCAGAAACTATGGCTACACCTTC.

This clonotype was seen a few times. This chain uses TRBV12-3 or TRBV12-4 with TRBJ2-7; 8 bases are shared with TRBD2. V trimming: 4 bases; J trimming: 0 bases; junction bases outside the gene matches: 8. The CDR3 consists of 16 residues. CDR3 nucleotide sequence: TGTGCCAGCAGTTCCCGACGGAGCGGGAGCTCCTACGAGCAGTACTTC. It encodes CASSSRRSGSSYEQYF.

The genes are TRBV29-1 and TRBJ2-3; 14 positions agree with TRBD2. V lost 6 bases to trimming and J lost 5 bases; unmatched junction nucleotides: 1. CDR1 and CDR2 (germline): SQVTM, ANQGSEA. This CDR3 has 13 residues. Written as DNA, the CDR3 is TGCAGCGTCGGACTAGCGGGAGGAGATACGCAGTATTTT. It yields the protein CSVGLAGGDTQYF.

This sequence joins TRBV5-6 and TRBJ2-1; TRBD1 agrees at 7 bases. CDR3 length equals 13 residues. J was trimmed by 12 bases and V by 0 bases; bases with no gene match: 6. Germline V CDR1 and CDR2: SGHDT, YYEEEE. CDR3 loop: CASSLAGDSGQFF. The CDR3, as DNA: TGTGCCAGCAGCTTGGCCGGGGACAGCGGGCAGTTCTTC.

The V call is TRBV7-9, the J call TRBJ1-2, with D perhaps TRBD1 (6 bases). V was trimmed by 1 base and J by 2 bases, leaving 8 bases between them. The CDR3 is made up of 14 amino acids. Germline V gene sequence: CDR1 SEHNR, CDR2 FQNEAQ (reference sequence). As DNA, the CDR3 is TGTGCCAGCAGCTTAGAGGACAGAAACTATGGCTACACCTTC. Translation: CASSLEDRNYGYTF.